This is a list of T cell receptor beta chains from one sample in a study of T cell responses to AZD1222 COVID-19 vaccine. TCRdb's copy holds only in-frame clones and misses some; the assay was immunoSEQ multiplex PCR. This table has approximately 120,000 clones, around nine tenths appearing once. The sample in question was peripheral blood, obtained on day 0 of MenACWY control vaccination. These TCRs come from an adult in good health. Each CDR3 is given with its conserved first and last residue. The order of the fields is V gene, clone size, J gene, D gene, CDR3 DNA, CDR3 protein. A D gene is named only where the DNA matches it firmly. Rows give clone size only sometimes, using once, few, many, or a class for an expanded clone.

TRBV7-9	few	TRBJ2-7	.	TGTGCCAGCAGCTCTCAGACGGTTCCGGGTTACGAGCAGTACTTC	CASSSQTVPGYEQYF
TRBV11-3	.	TRBJ1-1	.	TGTGCCAGCAGCTTAAAGACAAGAGCTTTCTTT	CASSLKTRAFF
TRBV5-4	.	TRBJ2-5	TRBD1	TGTGCCAGCAGCTCGAGACAGGGGGCGAAGGAGACCCAGTACTTC	CASSSRQGAKETQYF
TRBV24-1	.	TRBJ2-7	.	TGTGCCACCAGTGATTTAGGCTCATACGAGCAGTACTTC	CATSDLGSYEQYF
TRBV5-3	.	TRBJ2-7	.	TGTGCCAGAAGCTCCGGGCCCTACGAGCAGTACTTC	CARSSGPYEQYF
TRBV10-2	.	TRBJ2-1	TRBD2	TGCGCCAGCAGTGAGTCGACAACTAGCGGGAGCTATGAGCAGTTCTTC	CASSESTTSGSYEQFF
TRBV29-1	few	TRBJ2-3	.	TGCAGCGTAGGAGGGGGCGAAGTTCCAGATACGCAGTATTTT	CSVGGGEVPDTQYF
TRBV12-3/TRBV12-4	.	TRBJ2-3	.	TGTGCCAGCAGCCCAGGGCCAGATACGCAGTATTTT	CASSPGPDTQYF
TRBV12-3/TRBV12-4	.	TRBJ2-3	.	TGTGCCAGCAGCCGGGACTCCCTAGATACGCAGTATTTT	CASSRDSLDTQYF
TRBV10-3	few	TRBJ2-5	TRBD2	TGTGCCATCAGCCAAGGTCGGGCTAGCGGGAGGGTTAGGGAGACCCAGTACTTC	CAISQGRASGRVRETQYF
TRBV10-3	few	TRBJ2-6	TRBD1	TGTGCCATCAACGGACAGGGGGCGATTGGGGCCAACGTCCTGACTTTC	CAINGQGAIGANVLTF
TRBV6-5	.	TRBJ2-7	.	TGTGCCAGCAGTTACTCGGCAGGAGAGACCTACGAGCAGTACTTC	CASSYSAGETYEQYF
TRBV11-3	.	TRBJ2-1	TRBD1	TGTGCCAGCAGCTTATGGGGACAGGGTGACAATGAGCAGTTCTTC	CASSLWGQGDNEQFF
TRBV4-1	.	TRBJ2-2	.	TGCGCCAGCAGCCAAGATTCCAACACCGGGGAGCTGTTTTTT	CASSQDSNTGELFF
TRBV5-6	.	TRBJ1-4	TRBD1	TGTGCCAGCAGGACAACAGGGGGCGCCGACGAAAAACTGTTTTTT	CASRTTGGADEKLFF
TRBV5-4	.	TRBJ2-3	TRBD2	TGTGCCAGCAGCTGGATGCTACTAGCGGGAACCGCAGATACGCAGTATTTT	CASSWMLLAGTADTQYF
TRBV4-1	.	TRBJ1-1	.	TGCGCCAGCAGCCAAGAGAGGCAGTTGAACACTGAAGCTTTCTTT	CASSQERQLNTEAFF
TRBV19	.	TRBJ2-6	TRBD1	TGTGCCAGTAGTGTGACCGGGACAGGGGCTCCTGGGGCCAACGTCCTGACTTTC	CASSVTGTGAPGANVLTF
TRBV27	.	TRBJ1-1	.	TGTGCCAGCAGTTCCCTAATGGGGGTATCGGTGGGAGCTTTCTTT	CASSSLMGVSVGAFF
TRBV5-1	.	TRBJ2-5	.	TGCGCCAGCAGCTTGGATCCCCGTAACCAAGAGACCCAGTACTTC	CASSLDPRNQETQYF
TRBV10-1	.	TRBJ2-7	TRBD1	TGCGCCAGCAGTGAAGGGACAGCCTACGAGCAGTACTTC	CASSEGTAYEQYF
TRBV29-1	.	TRBJ2-1	TRBD2	TGCAGCGTCTCCGGGGGGAGCGGGAGCTCCTACAATGAGCAGTTCTTC	CSVSGGSGSSYNEQFF
TRBV10-1	few	TRBJ2-4	TRBD2	TGCGCCAGAGGGCGGGAGCTCCAAGCCAAAAACATTCAGTACTTC	CARGRELQAKNIQYF
TRBV27	.	TRBJ1-2	.	TGTGCCAGCAGTTTATCTCGGAGCCGCATCTATGGCTACACCTTC	CASSLSRSRIYGYTF
TRBV5-1	.	TRBJ1-4	.	TGCGCCAGCAGCCTACGACAGTATGAAAAACTGTTTTTT	CASSLRQYEKLFF
TRBV7-3	.	TRBJ2-5	.	TGTGCCAGCAGCCGGGGGATGCAAGAGACCCAGTACTTC	CASSRGMQETQYF
TRBV7-2	.	TRBJ1-1	.	TGTGCCAGCAGCTTTGGGCAGACCACTGAAGCTTTCTTT	CASSFGQTTEAFF
TRBV5-5	.	TRBJ1-2	.	TGTGCCAGCAGCCCTGACATTAACTATGGCTACACCTTC	CASSPDINYGYTF
TRBV19	.	TRBJ2-3	TRBD2	TGTGCCAGTAGCCCGACTAGCGGATCATACACAGATACGCAGTATTTT	CASSPTSGSYTDTQYF
TRBV11-3	once	TRBJ2-7	.	TGTGCCAGCAGCGCCGCCGGGACGCGCACCTACGAGCAGTACTTC	CASSAAGTRTYEQYF
TRBV9	.	TRBJ1-1	.	TGTGCCAGCAGCGCGTTACAGACGACTGAAGCTTTCTTT	CASSALQTTEAFF
TRBV28	.	TRBJ1-2	TRBD1	TGTGCCAGCAGTTTGTCCCCCGAGGACAGGGGAGGCTACACCTTC	CASSLSPEDRGGYTF
TRBV18	once	TRBJ2-3	.	TGTGCCAGCTCACCAGGGGGCCGCACAGATACGCAGTATTTT	CASSPGGRTDTQYF
TRBV6-1	.	TRBJ2-7	.	.	CASSTSGYEQYF
TRBV11-3	.	TRBJ2-2	.	TGTGCCAGCAGCTTAGTGGGCGCCGGGGAGCTGTTTTTT	CASSLVGAGELFF
TRBV27	.	TRBJ2-3	.	TGTGCCAGCAGTGCAGATACGCAGTATTTT	CASSADTQYF
TRBV7-2	once	TRBJ1-3	.	TGTGCCAGCAGCTTAGCGCTATATCAGGGTATTGGAAACACCATATATTTT	CASSLALYQGIGNTIYF
TRBV5-8	.	TRBJ1-2	.	TGTGCCAGCAGCCCTGGGTCCTATGGCTACACCTTC	CASSPGSYGYTF
TRBV3-1/TRBV3-2	.	TRBJ2-3	.	TGTGCCAGCAGCCAAGATTGGGGGACAGATACGCAGTATTTT	CASSQDWGTDTQYF
TRBV11-3	few	TRBJ2-3	TRBD2	TGTGCCAGCAGCTTAAGCGGGAGTACGCAGTATTTT	CASSLSGSTQYF
TRBV12-3/TRBV12-4	.	TRBJ2-3	.	TGTGCCAGCAGACAACTTCACACAGATACGCAGTATTTT	CASRQLHTDTQYF
TRBV6-4	once	TRBJ2-7	.	TGTGCCAGCAGTGACTTACCCAACGGTGAGCAGTACTTC	CASSDLPNGEQYF
TRBV12-3/TRBV12-4	once	TRBJ2-1	.	TGTGCCAGCAGTTACGGGCAGGGAGAGCAGTTCTTC	CASSYGQGEQFF
TRBV12-3/TRBV12-4	.	TRBJ2-7	.	TGTGCCAGCAGTTATCGGAGTGGTTACGAGCAGTACTTC	CASSYRSGYEQYF
TRBV19	.	TRBJ1-1	.	TGTGCCAGTAGTATTGTGGAGGGGTCGGGCACTGAAGCTTTCTTT	CASSIVEGSGTEAFF
TRBV6-1	.	TRBJ1-1	.	TGTGCCAGCAGTGACGAGGGGTTGATCGGAACTGAAGCTTTCTTT	CASSDEGLIGTEAFF
TRBV10-2	.	TRBJ1-5	.	TGCGCCAGCAGTGAGCCGGGGATTTATAGCAATCAGCCCCAGCATTTT	CASSEPGIYSNQPQHF
TRBV11-2	.	TRBJ1-5	.	TGTGCCAGCAGCTTCGGGTATAGCAATCAGCCCCAGCATTTT	CASSFGYSNQPQHF
TRBV21-1	.	TRBJ2-1	.	TGTGCCAGCAGCAAAAGGTCTAGCGGGAGGGAAAGCTCCTACAATGAGCAGTTCTTC	CASSKRSSGRESSYNEQFF
TRBV27	.	TRBJ2-3	.	TGTGCCAGCAGAAGAATAGCAGGGTACACAGATACGCAGTATTTT	CASRRIAGYTDTQYF
TRBV6-5	few	TRBJ1-5	TRBD1	TGTGCCAGCACCCCAGGGGGGGGGCAGCCCCAGCATTTT	CASTPGGGQPQHF
TRBV4-3	.	TRBJ2-1	TRBD1	TGCGCCAGCAGCCAGGAGAGGACAGGAACCTACAATGAGCAGTTCTTC	CASSQERTGTYNEQFF